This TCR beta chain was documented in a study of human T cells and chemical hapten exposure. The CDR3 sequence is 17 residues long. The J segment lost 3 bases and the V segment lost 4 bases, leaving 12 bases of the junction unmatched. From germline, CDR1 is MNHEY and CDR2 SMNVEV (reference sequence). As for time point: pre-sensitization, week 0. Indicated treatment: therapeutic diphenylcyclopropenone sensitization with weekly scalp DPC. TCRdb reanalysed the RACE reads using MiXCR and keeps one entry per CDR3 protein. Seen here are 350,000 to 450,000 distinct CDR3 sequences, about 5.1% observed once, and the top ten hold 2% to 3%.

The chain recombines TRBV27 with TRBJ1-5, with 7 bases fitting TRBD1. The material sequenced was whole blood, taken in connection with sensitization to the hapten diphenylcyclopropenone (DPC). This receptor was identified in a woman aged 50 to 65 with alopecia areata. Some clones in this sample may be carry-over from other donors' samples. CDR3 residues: CASSSTARTGNNQPQHF. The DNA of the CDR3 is TGTGCCAGCAGTTCTACGGCCCGGACAGGTAACAATCAGCCCCAGCATTTT.